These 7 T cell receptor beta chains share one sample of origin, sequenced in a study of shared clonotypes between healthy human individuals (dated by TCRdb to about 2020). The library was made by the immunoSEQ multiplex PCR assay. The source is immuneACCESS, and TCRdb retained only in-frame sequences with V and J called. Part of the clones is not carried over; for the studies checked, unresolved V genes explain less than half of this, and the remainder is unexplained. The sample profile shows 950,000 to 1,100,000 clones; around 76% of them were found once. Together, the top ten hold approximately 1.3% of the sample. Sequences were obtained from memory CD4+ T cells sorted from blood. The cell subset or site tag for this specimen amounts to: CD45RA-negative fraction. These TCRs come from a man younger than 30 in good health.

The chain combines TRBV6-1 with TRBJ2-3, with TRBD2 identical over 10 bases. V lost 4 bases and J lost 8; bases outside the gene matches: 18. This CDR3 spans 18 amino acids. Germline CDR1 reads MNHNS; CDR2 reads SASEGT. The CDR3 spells CASSGPSFLAGVPPTQYF. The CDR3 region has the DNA TGTGCCAGCAGTGGTCCAAGCTTTCTAGCGGGGGTCCCTCCTACGCAGTATTTT.

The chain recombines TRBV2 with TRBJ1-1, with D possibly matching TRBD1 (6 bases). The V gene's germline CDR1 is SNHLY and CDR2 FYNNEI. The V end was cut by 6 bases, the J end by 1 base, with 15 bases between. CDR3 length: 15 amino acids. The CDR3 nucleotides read TGTGCCAGCAGCAGGGGCCGGAGTCCGAACACTGAAGCTTTCTTT. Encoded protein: CASSRGRSPNTEAFF.

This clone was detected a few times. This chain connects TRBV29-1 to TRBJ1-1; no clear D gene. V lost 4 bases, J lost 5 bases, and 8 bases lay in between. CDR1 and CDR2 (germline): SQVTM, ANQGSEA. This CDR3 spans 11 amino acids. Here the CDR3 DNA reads TGCAGCGTTGCTTCGTTAACTGAAGCTTTCTTT. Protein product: CSVASLTEAFF.

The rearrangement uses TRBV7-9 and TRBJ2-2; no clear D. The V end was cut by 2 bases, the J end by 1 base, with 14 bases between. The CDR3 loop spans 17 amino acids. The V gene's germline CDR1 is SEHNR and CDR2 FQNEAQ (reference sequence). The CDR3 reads CASSLLWQMMNTGELFF. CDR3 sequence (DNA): TGTGCCAGCAGCTTATTATGGCAGATGATGAACACCGGGGAGCTGTTTTTT.

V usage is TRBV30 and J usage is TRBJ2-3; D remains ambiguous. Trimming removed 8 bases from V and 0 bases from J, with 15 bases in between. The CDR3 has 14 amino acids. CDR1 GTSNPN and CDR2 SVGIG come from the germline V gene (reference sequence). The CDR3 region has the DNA TGTGCCACCCGGCCTGTCTCTAGCACAGATACGCAGTATTTT. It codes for CATRPVSSTDTQYF. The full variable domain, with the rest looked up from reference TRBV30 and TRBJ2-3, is SQTIHQWPATLVQPVGSPLSLECTVEGTSNPNLYWYRQAAGRGLQLLFYSVGIGQISSEVPQNLSASRPQDRQFILSSKKLLLSDSGFYLCATRPVSSTDTQYFGPGTRLTVL.

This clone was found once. CDR3 loop: CASSLTGAHGYTF. DNA for the CDR3: TGTGCCAGTAGTCTCACAGGGGCGCATGGCTACACCTTC. This chain links TRBV19 with TRBJ1-2, with 7 bases identical to TRBD1. V lost 5 bases, J lost 6 bases, and 6 bases stayed unmatched. The CDR3 spans 13 residues. CDR1 LNHDA and CDR2 SQIVND come from the germline V gene (reference sequence).

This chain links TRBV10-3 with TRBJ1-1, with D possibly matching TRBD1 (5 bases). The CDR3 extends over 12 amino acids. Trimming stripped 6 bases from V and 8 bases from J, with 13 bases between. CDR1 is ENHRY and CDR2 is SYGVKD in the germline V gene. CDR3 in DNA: TGTGCCATCAGGGGTGGGGGGATGGAAGCTTTCTTT. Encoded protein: CAIRGGGMEAFF.